The sequence of this T cell receptor beta chain was determined in a study of shared clonotypes between healthy human individuals. Broader study findings: Rarefaction demonstrated incomplete sorted-subset sequencing despite large depth.

This clone appeared a single time. Its cognate antigen is unknown. Caucasian adults living in Nashville, Tennessee, provided all samples. The study separated CD4+ cells into CD45RA+ naive and CD45RA-negative memory subsets. Method: immunoSEQ multiplex PCR; TCRdb's copy keeps in-frame clones and lacks some. The sample contains roughly 700,000 clones, less than 85% of which appear only once. CDR1 MDHEN and CDR2 SYDVKM come from the germline V gene. The CDR3 sequence is 18 residues long. With 5 bases clipped from V and 3 bases from J, the junction kept 12 bases outside the gene matches. The receptor's source is a woman aged 25 to 39 in good health. The chain recombines TRBV28 with TRBJ2-1; the match to TRBD2 covers 11 bases. Sequencing was done on a sample of memory CD4+ T cells sorted from blood. Subset reported: CD45RA-negative fraction. The CDR3 nucleotides are TGTGCCAGCAGTCCGAGGTCACTAACTAGCGGGAGCTACAATGAGCAGTTCTTC. This codes for CASSPRSLTSGSYNEQFF.